This entry is about one TCR beta chain. The record originates from a study of PD-1 blockade in classical Hodgkin lymphoma. This table comes from immunoSEQ multiplex PCR, and its TCRdb copy is limited to in-frame clones, with some not included. The table shows tens of thousands of clones, with 75% to 90% occurring only once. Every patient experienced relapse after autologous stem cell transplantation, and brentuximab vedotin exposure varied. Classification of best responses gave complete response, partial response or progressive disease. V gave up 7 bases and J gave up 7 bases, with 20 bases separating them. Germline values: CDR1 SQVTM, CDR2 ANQGSEA. The CDR3 has 13 amino acids.

The receptor was isolated from a human donor with classical Hodgkin lymphoma. This chain joins TRBV29-1 and TRBJ2-7; perhaps D is TRBD1 or TRBD2 (7 bases each). The source was peripheral blood mononuclear cells (PBMCs), collected at baseline. The CDR3 DNA is TGCAGCGCTGGAACAGGGGACGGGGGGGAGCAGTACTTC. It specifies CSAGTGDGGEQYF.